The rows below give T cell receptor beta chains drawn from one sample of a study of cytomegalovirus exposure and HLA in healthy donors. The table came from immunoSEQ multiplex PCR; TCRdb's copy has only in-frame clones and leaves some out. The table lists some 84,000 clones, 55% to 70% of them singletons, with 15% in the top ten. Sequencing was carried out using PBMCs. The receptors come from a woman aged 40 to 49 in good health and CMV-seropositive. CDR3s include the opening cysteine and the closing phenylalanine or tryptophan. The order of the fields is V gene, J gene, clone size, D gene, CDR3 DNA, CDR3 protein. A D gene is named only where the DNA matches it firmly. Clone size is shown for a subset of rows, as once, few, many or a class of expanded clone.

TRBV5-1	TRBJ2-1	.	.	TGCGCCAGCAGCTTGCGGGACTCCGTAGAGGGGTTCTTC	CASSLRDSVEGFF
TRBV28	TRBJ1-2	once	.	TGTGCCAGCAGTTTACCCCTTCGTCGGGCGGGTGGCTACACCTTC	CASSLPLRRAGGYTF
TRBV6-5	TRBJ2-3	.	TRBD2	TGTGCCAGCAGTTACGGAACTAGCGGAACAGATACGCAGTATTTT	CASSYGTSGTDTQYF
TRBV2	TRBJ1-5	few	.	TGTGCCAGCAGTGTAAGCAGAGTAGGGAGTTTTAGCAATCAGCCCCAGCATTTT	CASSVSRVGSFSNQPQHF
TRBV9	TRBJ1-5	.	TRBD1	TGTGCCAGCAGCCCACAGGGGGCGGATCAGCCCCAGCATTTT	CASSPQGADQPQHF
TRBV5-1	TRBJ2-1	.	TRBD1	TGCGCCAGCAGCTTGGCCGAACAGGGGGCTGGTGAGCAGTTCTTC	CASSLAEQGAGEQFF
TRBV29-1	TRBJ2-1	.	.	TGCAGCGTTGATTTGGGGGCTGGCTCCTACAATGAGCAGTTCTTC	CSVDLGAGSYNEQFF
TRBV19	TRBJ1-2	.	.	TGTGCCAGTAGCTCAGGGGATCGCTACACCTTC	CASSSGDRYTF
TRBV2	TRBJ2-5	.	TRBD2	TGTGCCAGCAGTGGGCTCATCTATTTAGCGGGGGAAGAGACCCAGTACTTC	CASSGLIYLAGEETQYF
TRBV11-3	TRBJ1-4	few	TRBD1	TGTGCCAGCAGCTTCCAAGACAGGGGGTGTGAAAAACTGTTTTTT	CASSFQDRGCEKLFF
TRBV28	TRBJ1-2	.	TRBD1	TGTGCCAGCAGTCCCACCGGACAGGGGCCTAACTATGGCTACACCTTC	CASSPTGQGPNYGYTF
TRBV7-9	TRBJ2-7	.	TRBD1	TGTGCCAGCAGATCGGACAGGGAAGGAGAGCAGTACTTC	CASRSDREGEQYF
TRBV28	TRBJ1-5	.	.	TGTGCCAGCAGTACCCGGTATCAGCCCCAGCATTTT	CASSTRYQPQHF
TRBV10-3	TRBJ1-2	.	.	TGTGCCATCAGTGAGGGAGGCTGGAGCTATGGCTACACCTTC	CAISEGGWSYGYTF
TRBV28	TRBJ1-5	.	.	TGTGCCAGTAATACTCAGGGTTTGGGCAATCAGCCCCAGCATTTT	CASNTQGLGNQPQHF
TRBV4-3	TRBJ1-1	few	.	TGCGCCAGCAGCCAAGACAGGGGGAACACTGAAGCTTTCTTT	CASSQDRGNTEAFF
TRBV2	TRBJ1-1	.	.	TGTGCCAGCGGTTTGGAGATGAACACTGAAGCTTTCTTT	CASGLEMNTEAFF
TRBV13	TRBJ2-7	.	.	TGTGCCAGCAGCTTTTTCAGACAGTTTAGCTCCTACGAGCAGTACTTC	CASSFFRQFSSYEQYF
TRBV16	TRBJ2-5	.	.	TGTGCCAGCAGCATAACCGGGGTACAAGAGACCCAGTACTTC	CASSITGVQETQYF
TRBV5-4	TRBJ2-7	few	TRBD2	TGTGCCAGCAGCTTTAGCGGGAGGGCCTCCGAGCAGTACTTC	CASSFSGRASEQYF
TRBV28	TRBJ2-1	.	.	TGTGCCAGCAGTTCAACTCGGGATGAGCAGTTCTTC	CASSSTRDEQFF
TRBV7-6	TRBJ1-3	.	.	TGTGCCAGCAGCTTAGACATGGGAAACACCATATATTTT	CASSLDMGNTIYF
TRBV18	TRBJ2-3	.	TRBD2	TGTGCCAGCTCACCGATGACACTAGCGGGAGTATCTGGTACGCAGTATTTT	CASSPMTLAGVSGTQYF
TRBV19	TRBJ2-2	once	TRBD2	TGTGCCAGTACTGTTCGGACTAGACCCCCCGGGGAGCTGTTTTTT	CASTVRTRPPGELFF
TRBV2	TRBJ2-7	few	TRBD2	TGTGCCAGCAGATATCGTAGCGGGGTGAGCTCCTACGAGCAGTACTTC	CASRYRSGVSSYEQYF
TRBV19	TRBJ2-2	.	.	TGTGCCAGTAGAAACCACGGAGGTAGCTTGGGGGGCGGGGAGCTGTTTTTT	CASRNHGGSLGGGELFF
TRBV1	TRBJ2-7	.	.	TGCACCAGCAGCCAAGCTCCCGGACAGGGGGCCTACGAGCAGTACTTC	CTSSQAPGQGAYEQYF
TRBV28	TRBJ1-5	.	.	TGTGCCAGCAGTTTTGGGCTACGGGGAAGCAATCAGCCCCAGCATTTT	CASSFGLRGSNQPQHF